This T cell receptor (beta chain) stems from a study of T-cell memory formation after mild COVID-19 (dated by TCRdb to about 2021). About the full investigation: Most TCR sequence clusters were specific to one of the two donors. Two young, previously healthy adult volunteers made up the cohort, one male and one female. In a couple of donors, T-cell clones that expanded and contracted after mild COVID-19 were followed by sequencing TCRalpha and TCRbeta repertoires longitudinally.

The paper as a whole reports these results and caveats: Whether the second-wave clones peaking on day 37 were SARS-CoV-2 specific was not confirmed. The study included only a couple of mild cases, and larger cohorts that include severe cases with pre-infection samples were judged to be necessary. The detection of some responding clones in pre-infection memory suggests that pre-existing cross-reactive memory T cells joined the SARS-CoV-2 response. Contracting CD4+ clones turned up mainly in the CM and EM memory subsets, whereas EMRA was where CD8+ clones were enriched. Balanced CD4/CD8 phenotypes were observed for clones contracting from day 15 to 85, whereas a bias towards CD4+ was observed for a second wave of clones expanding from day 15 to 37.

PBMCs were isolated by Ficoll-Paque density gradient centrifugation. The sequencing machine was an Illumina NovaSeq 6000. Using 5'RACE with constant-segment primers, TCRalpha and TCRbeta cDNA libraries were constructed, with sample barcodes and unique molecular identifiers added in the process. RNA was extracted from every sample with Trizol reagent. Amplification of the libraries took two PCR steps, and the second step added a second sample barcode plus Illumina TruSeq adapters. Sequencing of libraries was performed on an Illumina NovaSeq with 2 x 150 bp paired-end reads. The paper's processing steps were these. Demultiplexing of reads and collapsing into UMI-guided consensus sequences were performed with migec v1.2.7. Using mixcr v2.1.11, UMI consensuses were aligned to TRA and TRB V and J templates and then assembled into clonotypes. Clonotypes were classified as expanded or contracted when called significant by both edgeR and NoisET, with noise models trained on biological replicates. edgeR calls used a false discovery rate-adjusted p below 0.01 and a log2 fold-change threshold of 1. PCA with hierarchical clustering of max-normalized trajectories of the 1000 most abundant clonotypes was used as exploratory dynamics analysis. Separately sequenced CD4+ and CD8+ repertoires were used to assign the CD4 or CD8 phenotype of responding clones. Using fastp at Q25 and MiXCR, TCRdb reprocessed the public reads and kept productive beta chains. Every entry covers one CDR3 protein and lists the most common genes and DNA from its rows. The V and J calls shown here were made by TCRdb, not taken from the authors' results. For this sample the table gives a few hundred thousand distinct CDR3 sequences, of which about 22% were detected only once. About 8.4% of the sample rests with the top ten.

This clonotype was detected many times. No antigen is known for it. At one end, the junction sequence differs from germline, possibly due to a read error. The clonotype was recovered from an adult woman who had mild COVID-19 (a few samples of this study predate the infection). The sample titles of this study are shuffled in the database, so cell type and time point are left out; the donor was told from shared clones. The sample consisted of PBMCs or a T cell subset sorted from them (not recorded which).

The CDR3 here reads CASSLTVNTEAFF. The DNA sequence is as follows: TGCGCCAGCAGCTTGACGGTGAACACTGAAGCTTTCTTT. The rearrangement joined TRBV5-6 to TRBJ1-1, with the identity of the D gene unclear. The CDR3, from cysteine to phenylalanine, totals 13 residues. The DNA shown is the 39-base CDR3, in frame from base 1. The CDR1 and CDR2 encoded by the germline V gene are SGHDT and YYEEEE.